This TCR beta chain was captured in a study of Tregs in tolerant kidney transplant recipients. Study-wide results and caveats: Biological reproducibility was not directly addressed, but technical replication error appeared minimal.

The repertoire was sequenced with immunoSEQ multiplex PCR; TCRdb's copy has only in-frame clones and lacks some. This table holds nearly 15,000 clones, about 82% found once. Unstimulated regulatory T cells (CD4+CD25+CD127-), CD4+CD25- non-regulatory cells, CD4 and CD8 cells were FACS-sorted from thawed PBMCs. Before regulatory T cell sorting, thawed PBMCs rested overnight at 37°C in around 200 IU/ml IL-2. About this clone: The target antigen is unknown.

This CDR3 region has 12 residues. V dropped 1 base and J dropped 11 bases, with 9 bases sitting between them. The germline CDR1 and CDR2 sequences are MGHRA and YSYEKL. The TCR was taken from a human donor who received a combined kidney and bone marrow transplant. Material: Tregs from blood, obtained before the transplant. This chain joins TRBV4-1 and TRBJ2-1; D remains unclear. The CDR3 coding sequence is TGCGCCAGCAGCCAAGGTACGCGGCAGCAGTTCTTC. This translates into CASSQGTRQQFF.